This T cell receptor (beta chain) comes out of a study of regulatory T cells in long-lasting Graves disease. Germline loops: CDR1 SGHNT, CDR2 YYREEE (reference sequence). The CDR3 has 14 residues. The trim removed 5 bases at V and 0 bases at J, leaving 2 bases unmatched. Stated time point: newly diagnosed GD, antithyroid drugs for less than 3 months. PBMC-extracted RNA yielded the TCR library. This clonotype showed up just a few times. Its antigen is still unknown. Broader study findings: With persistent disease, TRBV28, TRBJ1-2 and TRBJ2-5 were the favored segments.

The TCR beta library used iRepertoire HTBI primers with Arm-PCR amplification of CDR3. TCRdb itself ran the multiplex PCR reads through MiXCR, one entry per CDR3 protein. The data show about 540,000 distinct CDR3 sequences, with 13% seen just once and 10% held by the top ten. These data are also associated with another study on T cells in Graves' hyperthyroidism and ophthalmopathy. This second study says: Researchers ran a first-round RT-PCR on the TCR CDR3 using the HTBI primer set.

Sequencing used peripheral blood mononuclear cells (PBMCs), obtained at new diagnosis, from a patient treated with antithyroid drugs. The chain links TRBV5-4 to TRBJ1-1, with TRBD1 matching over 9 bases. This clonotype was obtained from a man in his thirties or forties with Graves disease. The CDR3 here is CASRGQGMNTEAFF. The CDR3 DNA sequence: TGTGCCAGCAGGGGACAGGGTATGAACACTGAAGCTTTCTTT.